The clone carrying this T cell receptor (beta chain) was observed many times. The antigen remains undetermined. Patients with uncontrolled infections, other autoimmune diseases, pregnancy or lactation were excluded. The data are from a study of T cells in Graves' hyperthyroidism and ophthalmopathy. Notes on the study in general: Patients with ophthalmopathy were separated from those with stable hyperthyroidism by a 13 V-J model.

Amplification yielded TCR beta CDR3 regions, with RNA transcripts as the source. Primed by the HTBI set, a first-round RT-PCR was run on the TCR CDR3. TCRdb redid the calling of the multiplex PCR reads with MiXCR, one entry per CDR3 protein. The table lists over 450,000 distinct CDR3 sequences, about a sixth of them singletons, with 17% in the top ten. Sequencing was carried out using blood. This TCR came from a woman aged 18 to 35 with Graves' ophthalmopathy.

Here the CDR3 reads CASRSTGSVVGNTEAFF. The CDR3 region has the DNA TGTGCCAGCAGATCTACAGGTTCGGTGGTAGGGAACACTGAAGCTTTCTTT. This chain links TRBV28 with TRBJ1-1; possibly TRBD1 for D (5 bases). Looked up from germline, CDR1 is MDHEN and CDR2 is SYDVKM. The CDR3 runs 17 residues. Trimming pared 6 bases from V and 1 base from J, leaving 21 bases between.